This T cell receptor beta chain came from a study of CD8 T cells in ankylosing spondylitis. Study-wide results and caveats: Certain motif variants had earlier appeared in reactive arthritis synovial fluid and blood.

Quantitative 5'-RACE with molecular barcodes produced the TCR beta libraries. Each CDR3 protein is one row after TCRdb ran MiXCR on the 5' RACE reads. The data contain 200,000 to 250,000 distinct CDR3 sequences, about 10% of them singletons. Note on this clonotype: Its antigen is currently unknown. This may be a read error, as it is one base from a much larger clone.

The CDR3 length is 14 residues. From germline, CDR1 is SGHTA and CDR2 FQGTGA. The clonotype was recovered from a male donor with ankylosing spondylitis or in good health (not recorded which). Sequenced sample: blood, either unsorted or a sorted T cell fraction (not recorded which). This chain links TRBV7-3 with TRBJ1-2; D is possibly TRBD1 (5 bases). The chain's CDR3 is CASSSPGFQDGYPF. CDR3 nucleotides: TGTGCCAGCAGCTCCCCAGGGTTTCAGGATGGCTACCCCTTC.